A single sample gave rise to the 21 T cell receptor beta chains below, sequenced in a study of T cell responses to AZD1222 COVID-19 vaccine. Measured with immunoSEQ multiplex PCR; TCRdb has only the in-frame clones, and not every one. Of some 120,000 clones listed, over 80% are singletons. The sequencing used peripheral blood, collected on day 0 of AZD1222 vaccination. These receptor sequences come from an adult in good health.

The rearrangement joins TRBV7-9 to TRBJ1-2; 7 positions match TRBD1. V lost 0 bases and J lost 9; bases outside the gene matches: 7. CDR3 size: 14 residues. Germline assignment: CDR1 SEHNR and CDR2 FQNEAQ (reference sequence). The CDR3 DNA reads as TGTGCCAGCAGCTTAGCCGAGGGGGCGCGGAGCTACACCTTC. The encoded protein is CASSLAEGARSYTF.

The chain uses TRBV9 and TRBJ2-2, with 14 bases aligning to TRBD2. The length of the CDR3 is 17 residues. Germline CDR1 SGDLS, CDR2 YYNGEE. V was clipped by 4 bases and J by 3 bases; unmatched bases: 5. This CDR3 is CASSKGLAGVDTGELFF. CDR3 nucleotide sequence: TGTGCCAGCAGCAAGGGACTAGCGGGAGTGGACACCGGGGAGCTGTTTTTT.

This clone was seen only a few times. The CDR3 spells CASSADRGTSGYNEQFF. CDR3 DNA sequence: TGTGCCAGCAGCGCAGACAGGGGGACTAGCGGATACAATGAGCAGTTCTTC. The chain combines TRBV9 with TRBJ2-1; 11 positions match TRBD2. Trimming took 3 bases from V and 4 from J; bases not matched to a gene: 9. Per the germline V gene, CDR1 is SGDLS and CDR2 is YYNGEE. This CDR3 is 17 amino acids long. Together with reference TRBV9 and TRBJ2-1, the CDR3 gives the full variable domain: DSGVTQTPKHLITATGQRVTLRCSPRSGDLSVYWYQQSLDQGLQFLIQYYNGEERAKGNILERFSAQQFPDLHSELNLSSLELGDSALYFCASSADRGTSGYNEQFFGPGTRLTVL.

The rearrangement uses TRBV5-5 and TRBJ1-2, with 7 bases lining up with TRBD1. Germline CDR1 reads SGHKS; CDR2 reads YYEKEE (reference sequence). The CDR3 covers 15 residues. The trim removed 3 bases at V and 0 bases at J, leaving 5 bases unmatched. CDR3 residues: CASSSRQGANYGYTF. CDR3 DNA sequence: TGTGCCAGCAGCTCCCGACAGGGAGCTAACTATGGCTACACCTTC.

The CDR3 region has the DNA TGTGCCAGAGAAATTAAACAGGGGGGTAACTATGGCTACACCTTC. Translated, it gives CAREIKQGGNYGYTF. This chain links TRBV2 with TRBJ1-2; the match to TRBD1 covers 8 bases. The ends lost 9 bases at V and 1 base at J; junction bases unmatched: 10. Germline loops: CDR1 SNHLY, CDR2 FYNNEI. The CDR3 runs to 15 residues.

The chain links TRBV24-1 to TRBJ2-1; D gene uncertain. V was cut by 3 bases and J by 6 bases, with 17 bases left in between. The CDR3 runs to 16 residues. Looked up from germline, CDR1 is KGHDR and CDR2 is SFDVKD. The CDR3 DNA follows: TGTGCCACCAGTGATCCGTTAGCCGGGCTTACCAATGAGCAGTTCTTC. This codes for CATSDPLAGLTNEQFF.

This clone was found once. This chain joins TRBV2 and TRBJ2-7, with TRBD2 as a possible D gene (6 bases). This CDR3 spans 13 amino acids. V was pared by 6 bases and J by 4 bases, with 13 bases between. CDR1 SNHLY and CDR2 FYNNEI come from the germline V gene. The CDR3 DNA reads TGTGCCAGCAGGGATGGAGGGTTATACGAGCAGTACTTC. Amino acids: CASRDGGLYEQYF.

This chain connects TRBV10-3 to TRBJ1-2, with 9 bases matching TRBD1. The CDR3 covers 14 residues. In germline, CDR1 is ENHRY, CDR2 SYGVKD. J lost 2 bases, V lost 4 bases, and 2 bases had no gene match. CDR3 DNA: TGTGCCATCAGTGGGACAGGGGTCAACTATGGCTACACCTTC. Translating it yields CAISGTGVNYGYTF.

Turning to this clone: Other DNA sequences in the sample encode the same CDR3. The chain uses TRBV18 and TRBJ1-3; D is perhaps TRBD1 (5 bases). Trimming pared 3 bases from V and 0 bases from J, leaving 12 bases between. Per germline, CDR1 KGHSH and CDR2 LQKENI. The CDR3 sequence is 16 residues long. CDR3 DNA sequence: TGTGCCAGCTCACCCGGGACTCCCAGCTCTGGAAACACCATATATTTT. Translating gives CASSPGTPSSGNTIYF.

CDR3 DNA sequence: TGTGCCAGCAGCCTACGGGCGGGACAGTCTAGCACAGATACGCAGTATTTT. It translates to CASSLRAGQSSTDTQYF. The V gene is TRBV7-9, the J gene TRBJ2-3; TRBD1 is a possible D gene (7 bases). V was clipped by 5 bases and J by 0 bases, with 18 bases between them. Looked up from germline, CDR1 is SEHNR and CDR2 is FQNEAQ (reference sequence). The CDR3 has 17 residues.

The rearrangement uses TRBV5-4 and TRBJ2-5; 8 nucleotides agree with TRBD2. The V segment lost 3 bases and the J segment 4 bases; nucleotides outside the gene matches: 8. The CDR3 contains 15 residues. Germline CDR1 is SGHNT and CDR2 is YYREEE (reference sequence). The CDR3 loop reads CASSSATSERETQYF. For the CDR3, the DNA is TGTGCCAGCAGCTCAGCGACTAGCGAAAGAGAGACCCAGTACTTC.

The V and J genes are TRBV3-1 (or the pseudogene TRBV3-2) and TRBJ2-5; 10 positions agree with TRBD1. CDR1 is LGHDT, CDR2 YNNKEL, per germline (reference sequence). This CDR3 is 17 amino acids long. The J segment lost 5 bases and the V segment lost 1 base, leaving 10 bases of the junction unmatched. The CDR3 sequence: CASSQGGLTGGAETQYF. In nucleotides, the CDR3 is TGTGCCAGCAGCCAAGGAGGCCTGACAGGGGGCGCGGAGACCCAGTACTTC.

The chain has TRBV29-1 and TRBJ1-2, with TRBD1 identical over 9 bases. In germline, CDR1 is SQVTM, CDR2 ANQGSEA. The trim removed 6 bases at V and 5 bases at J, leaving 10 bases unmatched. CDR3 length: 14 residues. The CDR3 coding sequence is TGCAGCGTCGGAGCCGGGACAGGGATGTATGGCTACACCTTC. Protein product: CSVGAGTGMYGYTF.

The rearrangement uses TRBV5-4 and TRBJ2-7, with D possibly called TRBD1 or TRBD2 (5 bases each). Germline-derived CDR1 and CDR2 are SGHNT and YYREEE (reference sequence). The CDR3 extends over 14 amino acids. V was shortened by 2 bases and J by 0 bases, with 9 bases between the two germline ends. The CDR3 loop is CASSFRDGSYEQYF. The CDR3 coding sequence is TGTGCCAGCAGCTTTAGGGACGGCTCCTACGAGCAGTACTTC.

To note about this clone: The sample holds other DNA sequences that translate to the same CDR3. The chain employs TRBV19 and TRBJ1-5; D remains unclear. The CDR3 loop spans 12 amino acids. Germline V gene sequence: CDR1 LNHDA, CDR2 SQIVND (reference sequence). V was pared by 3 bases and J by 2 bases, with 2 bases between. The CDR3 nucleotides read TGTGCCAGTAGTATCGGCAATCAGCCCCAGCATTTT. Amino acids: CASSIGNQPQHF.

The V and J genes are TRBV4-2 and TRBJ1-1, with TRBD1 identical over 7 bases. Per germline, CDR1 LGHNA and CDR2 YNFKEQ. The ends lost 3 bases at V and 1 base at J; junction bases unmatched: 11. The CDR3 is 17 amino acids. CDR3 sequence: CASSQRTGEIGNTEAFF. The CDR3 nucleotides are TGTGCCAGCAGCCAGCGGACAGGAGAAATCGGGAACACTGAAGCTTTCTTT.

This chain links TRBV29-1 with TRBJ2-3, with a tentative D call TRBD1 (6 bases). The V and J ends lost 5 bases and 0 bases respectively, with 12 bases between them. CDR1 is SQVTM and CDR2 is ANQGSEA in the germline V gene. CDR3 size: 14 residues. CDR3 residues: CSVLPGVSTDTQYF. CDR3 coding DNA: TGCAGCGTTCTCCCAGGGGTGAGCACAGATACGCAGTATTTT.

CDR3: CASSSRDSNQPQHF. In DNA form, the CDR3 reads TGTGCCAGCAGTTCTCGGGACAGTAATCAGCCCCAGCATTTT. This chain connects TRBV6-5 to TRBJ1-5, with 7 positions matching TRBD1. Germline CDR1 reads MNHEY; CDR2 reads SVGAGI. The CDR3 is made up of 14 amino acids. Losses at the gene ends were 4 bases for V and 4 bases for J; bases not matched to a gene: 4.

The V gene is TRBV5-1, the J gene TRBJ2-1; TRBD2 agrees at 8 bases. The length of the CDR3 is 16 residues. Germline V gene data show CDR1 as SGHRS and CDR2 as YFSETQ. Losses at the gene ends were 2 bases for V and 0 bases for J; bases not matched to a gene: 4. The CDR3 protein is CASSFLAGPSYNEQFF. CDR3 DNA: TGCGCCAGCAGCTTTCTAGCGGGCCCCTCCTACAATGAGCAGTTCTTC.

This clone was picked up a small number of times. CDR3 residues: CASSITLSGTGYHDEQFF. CDR3 nucleotides: TGTGCCAGCAGTATAACACTATCCGGGACAGGTTACCACGATGAGCAGTTCTTC. V usage is TRBV27 and J usage is TRBJ2-1, with TRBD1 matching over 8 bases. Germline assignment: CDR1 MNHEY and CDR2 SMNVEV (reference sequence). V was pared by 5 bases and J by 8 bases, with 20 bases of the junction left unmatched. The CDR3 extends over 18 amino acids.

This chain uses TRBV29-1 with TRBJ1-2; TRBD1 agrees at 9 bases. The germline CDR1 and CDR2 sequences are SQVTM and ANQGSEA. This CDR3 region has 11 residues. V lost 7 bases and J lost 8; bases outside the gene matches: 5. CDR3 DNA sequence: TGCAGCGCGGGGACAGGGCAAGGCTACACCTTC. Protein product: CSAGTGQGYTF.